Following are 4 T cell receptor beta chains from one sample sequenced in a study of blood T cell repertoires in COVID-19. Only in-frame clones appear in the TCRdb table, and some are missing; sequencing was by immunoSEQ multiplex PCR. Of 140,000 to 150,000 clones in the sample, around four fifths were seen once. Sequencing was performed on PBMCs or T cells enriched from blood (not recorded which). The receptor source for this set is a woman in her 50s who had recovered from COVID-19.

This chain uses TRBV5-4 with TRBJ1-4; D is unresolved. CDR1 is SGHNT and CDR2 is YYREEE in the germline V gene (reference sequence). The CDR3 length is 14 residues. Between the trimmed V and J ends, which lost 4 bases and 0 bases, there was a span of 7 bases. The CDR3 loop is CASSKESTNEKLFF. The CDR3 DNA sequence: TGTGCCAGCAGCAAAGAGTCAACTAATGAAAAACTGTTTTTT.

This clone was seen more than once but under ten times. This chain uses TRBV7-9 with TRBJ1-4; possibly TRBD1 for D (5 bases). CDR3 length equals 15 residues. Germline CDR1 SEHNR, CDR2 FQNEAQ (reference sequence). V was cut by 6 bases and J by 8 bases, with 19 bases left in between. The DNA for the CDR3 is TGTGCCAGCAGTCTGGCGGGGGGTGGACTGGAAAAACTGTTTTTT. It yields the protein CASSLAGGGLEKLFF.

The chain uses TRBV19 and TRBJ1-6, with TRBD1 identical over 10 bases. V shed 2 bases and J 9 bases; nucleotides not matched to a gene: 4. The CDR3 is made up of 15 amino acids. The germline CDR1 and CDR2 sequences are LNHDA and SQIVND (reference sequence). CDR3 nucleotides: TGTGCCAGTAGTATACCGGACAGGGGGAGTTCACCCCTCCACTTT. This translates into CASSIPDRGSSPLHF. Together with reference TRBV19 and TRBJ1-6, the CDR3 gives the full variable domain: DGGITQSPKYLFRKEGQNVTLSCEQNLNHDAMYWYRQDPGQGLRLIYYSQIVNDFQKGDIAEGYSVSREKKESFPLTVTSAQKNPTAFYLCASSIPDRGSSPLHFGNGTRLTVT.

V gene TRBV5-1 combines with J gene TRBJ2-7; D might be TRBD1 (6 bases). The CDR3 has 16 residues. Germline loops: CDR1 SGHRS, CDR2 YFSETQ. Trimming pared 1 base from V and 1 base from J, leaving 15 bases between. The CDR3 sequence is CASSLNSAGESYEQYV. DNA for the CDR3: TGCGCCAGCAGCTTGAACTCGGCAGGGGAGTCCTACGAGCAGTACGTC.